The subject of this entry is one T cell receptor (beta chain). Its antigen remains undetermined. No per-base quality is available; no much larger clone lies one base away. The cohort was made up of under 800 healthy bone marrow donors. At the time of sampling, all cohort members were nominally healthy, though unrecorded immune exposures were likely present. The donor tested CMV seropositive, placing the donor among the 310 or so seropositive members of the cohort. Each donor provided a peripheral blood sample, and peripheral blood mononuclear cells were used for TCR beta sequencing. Genomic DNA was extracted from the blood cell samples with the Qiagen DNeasy Blood Extraction Kit. Libraries were prepared through the immunoSEQ multiplex PCR assay. For the multiplex PCR, a mixture combining 60 forward primers for TCR Vbeta segments and 13 reverse primers for TCR Jbeta segments was used. Amplification of the CDR3 region of rearranged TCR beta genes was performed with a multiplex PCR assay on genomic DNA. The amplified TCR beta libraries were sequenced on the Illumina HiSeq System as 87-base-pair reads. Concerning the study's data processing: A later analysis counted tens of millions of unique TCR beta chains across the 550 to 700 repertoires, and 9.5 million to 11 million of these chains were shared by at least two donors. To remove PCR and sequencing errors, raw reads were error-corrected and collapsed into unique sequences using a nearest-neighbor algorithm that merged closely related sequences. CDR3 sequences were aligned to IMGT reference sequences to assign V, D and J gene segments. For a sequence to be retained, a match of at least six nucleotides to both a V gene segment and a J gene segment was required. Rearrangements were called productive when the CDR3 lacked stop codons and stayed in frame with V and J; all others were non-productive. CDR3 was defined according to IMGT convention as the region running from the second conserved V-encoded cysteine to the conserved J-encoded phenylalanine. In an earlier analysis of approximately 500 of the donors, sequences lacking an unambiguous match to a single V gene segment were excluded. An earlier analysis of roughly 590 of the donors called V segments functional above 56.7% productive rearrangements and segregating when the between-donor standard deviation exceeded 5%. A statistical classification framework was built for diagnosing cytomegalovirus status from the catalog of TCR beta chain sequences. In a later analysis, TCR nucleotide sequences were compared against IMGT/GENE-DB human TR gene sequences so that V and J genes could be assigned. The TCRdist pipeline was used in a later analysis to assign CDR3 sequences and most-parsimonious VDJ recombination scenarios. In a later analysis, every TCR beta chain was defined by the combination of its CDR3 amino acid sequence and its V-gene family, and reads without a unique V-gene family were dropped. In a later analysis, several hundred highly shared, low-generation-probability nucleotide sequences were removed to address suspected cross-contamination and a sequencing artifact. A later analysis calculated a clonal expansion index for each public chain from normalized within-repertoire ranks of inferred template counts. A later analysis computed generation probabilities with a VDJ recombination model fitted to out-of-frame rearrangements, and checked the results against IGoR. Hypergeometric tests were used in a later analysis to score TCR-TCR, TCR-HLA and TCR-CMV co-occurrence, with a repertoire-size bias correction applied to the TCR pairs. A later analysis estimated false discovery rates by permuting HLA or CMV assignments 20 times. In a later analysis, co-occurring TCRs were grouped using DBSCAN, and TCRdist sequence similarity was added for clustering within HLA-allele-positive subsets. Repertoires with fewer than 30,000 or more than 120,000 public chains were left out of co-occurrence clustering, as were a handful of repertoires with anomalous nucleotide sharing. As stored in TCRdb, this immuneACCESS dataset retains in-frame rearrangements with V and J assigned. A fraction of the clones does not appear; measured against another copy, unresolved V genes explain less than half of the discrepancy, and the remainder lacks a known reason. V and J calls and clone size follow that table, whereas D and trimming were derived from the DNA. The table for this sample lists under 170,000 clones; around 79% of them were counted only once. The ten biggest clones cover roughly 6% of the sample.

These data come from a study of cytomegalovirus exposure and HLA in healthy donors (dated by TCRdb to 2017 to 2019). In terms of the full investigation: In an earlier analysis of 550 to 750 of the donors, less than 350 Gb of sequence data and 90 million to 120 million unique TCR beta sequences from 150 million to 200 million T cells were reported. Donor age, sex, ethnicity and CMV serostatus were compiled alongside the repertoire data. The study profiled the T cell repertoires of about 720 subjects by immunosequencing and related them to cytomegalovirus serostatus. Every repertoire in the discovery cohort had been generated on one and the same sequencing platform. The study aimed to test whether signatures of past pathogen exposure could be identified by cataloging public T cell receptors. Typing coverage varied by locus: roughly 620-640 donors for A, B, C, DRB1 and DQB1; approximately 560 for DQA1; 606 for DPA1; around 490 for DPB1. Among around 400 genotyped donors of the cohort, an average of approximately 220,000 unique TCR beta nucleotide sequences was sequenced per donor, of which roughly 18% were non-productive. The later analysis used no new phenotypic data to find candidate immune exposures, relying instead on TCR beta sequences and their occurrence across donors. HLA typing included class I and class II loci at four-digit resolution. Because of strong linkage in the cohort, five DR-DQ haplotypes were treated as single units for association and clustering. The genetic ancestry cluster associated with self-reported Caucasian donors included over 80% of the roughly 380 genotyped donors. To study patterns of TCR occurrence, a later analysis re-analyzed previously published TCR beta repertoires from 666 donors and added high-resolution HLA genotyping. A later genetic analysis used genome-wide SNP genotypes for about 65% of the 666 donors, treating that subset as a discovery cohort. An earlier analysis of approximately 630 of the donors applied high-throughput TCR beta sequencing to assess whether each TCR beta V gene segment acted as functional or pseudogenic. An early release covering 550 to 700 HLA-typed donors comprised about 320 gigabases of sequencing data and tens of millions of unique TCR sequences. The study combined high-throughput TCR immunosequencing, statistical association of individual TCRs with disease status, and machine learning to predict cytomegalovirus infection status. In addition to the first cohort of 650 to 800 subjects, a separate validation cohort of 100 to 150 different subjects was used.

The germline V gene specifies SGHVS as CDR1 and FNYEAQ as CDR2. Trimming at the junction amounts to 0 bases on V and 11 bases on J, and the germline ends lie 11 bases apart. The CDR3 contains 13 residues, cysteine and phenylalanine counted. Only CDR3 DNA is held: 39 bases, read in frame from base 1. Overall study results and their limits: The cohort was sequenced for TCR beta chains only, and without alpha or paired-chain data the features that could be detected were limited. Compared with the approximately 700-donor mean, donors in an Asian-associated ancestry cluster had fewer N-insertions in productive TCRs, according to a later genetic analysis. A further reported finding was that TCR beta sequences accurately predicted the HLA-A and HLA-B alleles for most subjects in the first cohort. Because some donors lacked HLA typing at each locus, the association tests relied only on the typed subset. A later analysis found that most CMV-associated TCR beta chains appeared HLA-restricted, with HLA associations seemingly driven largely by CMV exposure. Because the 87-base-pair reads could not distinguish some IMGT-functional V segments, including TRBV6-2 and TRBV6-3, those segments were excluded. The authors suggested that the approach could potentially be generalized to other disease states and immunological phenotypes. In a later analysis, HLA-associated TCR beta chains showed more clonal expansion and lower generation probabilities than non-associated chains that were equally common. In vitro tests confirmed that a few of the cytomegalovirus-associated TCR beta chains recognize cytomegalovirus antigens. Cytomegalovirus status was reported to be diagnosed by the classifier with high specificity and sensitivity in both the original and validation cohorts. Most TCR sequences were observed very rarely across donors, whereas some public TCRs were present in many individuals. Presence/absence analyses assumed roughly uniform sequencing depth across donors, an assumption that may not hold. In a later analysis, several top co-occurrence clusters were reported to appear linked to parvovirus B19, influenza, CMV and Epstein-Barr virus. When HLA alleles, especially DR and DQ, strongly co-occurred, attributing TCR associations to individual alleles was difficult. An association between a missense DCLRE1C variant and V-gene and J-gene trimming of TCR beta chains was found in a later genetic analysis and replicated in an independent cohort. The sequencing pipeline was judged likely to have produced a cluster of highly shared sequence variants as a technical artifact. In a later analysis, TCR association rates were found to vary across HLA loci, with the most associated TCRs seen for DRB1 alleles and the fewest for HLA-C alleles. Immune exposure information for the cohort was limited to CMV serostatus. Specific HLA alleles were associated with 16,951 TCR beta sequences at a false discovery rate of 0.05 in a later analysis. Linkage disequilibrium might explain the correlated functional status among segregating V segments, but an unknown experimental factor could not be excluded. Broadly in line with IMGT annotations, most TCR beta V segments showed up in productive rearrangements about 87% or about 30% of the time in an earlier analysis of several hundred of the donors. The study gave a list of 150 to 200 TCR beta chains associated with cytomegalovirus. Because counts were too low, roughly 17 rarely observed V segments, including chromosome 9 orphons, were left out of the earlier analysis of some 640 of the donors.

Sequencing was performed on PBMCs. The rearrangement joined TRBV7-6 to TRBJ1-5, with no confidently assigned D gene. The receptor comes from a man in his fifties in good health and CMV-seropositive. The CDR3 in this case is CASSLARDGTQHF. The DNA sequence is TGTGCCAGCAGCTTAGCCCGGGATGGGACCCAGCATTTT.